What follows are 30 T cell receptor beta chains derived from one specimen sequenced in a study of blood T cell repertoires in COVID-19. The table came from immunoSEQ multiplex PCR; TCRdb's copy has only in-frame clones and leaves some out. In the table there are about 220,000 clones, nearly 90% of which are singletons. Sequenced input: PBMCs or T cells enriched from blood (not recorded which). These receptors all stem from a man aged 30 to 39 who had been exposed to COVID-19.

The chain links TRBV4-1 to TRBJ2-1, with D unclear. Germline V gene lookup returns CDR1 MGHRA and CDR2 YSYEKL. The CDR3 sequence is 16 residues long. V was clipped by 0 bases and J by 0 bases, with 9 bases between them. The CDR3 reads CASSQDQAFSYNEQFF. CDR3 sequence (DNA): TGCGCCAGCAGCCAAGATCAAGCGTTCTCCTACAATGAGCAGTTCTTC.

This clone was seen more than once but under ten times. The chain carries TRBV27 and TRBJ1-6, with TRBD1 as a possible D gene (5 bases). Germline CDR1 MNHEY, CDR2 SMNVEV (reference sequence). The CDR3 has 13 amino acids. Trimming pared 10 bases from V and 9 bases from J, leaving 16 bases between. The CDR3 loop is CATQGGFFSPLHF. The CDR3, as DNA: TGTGCCACCCAGGGTGGATTCTTTTCACCCCTCCACTTT.

The rearrangement uses TRBV7-9 and TRBJ1-1, with D maybe TRBD1 (5 bases). The V gene lost 5 bases and the J gene lost 4 bases, with 11 bases spanning the gap. This CDR3 is built from 13 residues. Germline V gives CDR1 SEHNR, CDR2 FQNEAQ (reference sequence). This chain's CDR3 is CASSPGGATEAFF. In DNA, the CDR3 is TGTGCCAGCAGCCCCGGCGGGGCCACTGAAGCTTTCTTT. The complete variable domain, with remaining parts taken from reference TRBV7-9 and TRBJ1-1, reads DTGVSQNPRHKITKRGQNVTFRCDPISEHNRLYWYRQTLGQGPEFLTYFQNEAQLEKSRLLSDRFSAERPKGSFSTLEIQRTEQGDSAMYLCASSPGGATEAFFGQGTRLTVV.

The V gene is TRBV4-1, the J gene TRBJ2-7, with TRBD1 matching over 8 bases. CDR3 length equals 15 residues. The V and J ends lost 1 base and 5 bases, in that order; junction bases with no gene match: 7. Germline V gene lookup returns CDR1 MGHRA and CDR2 YSYEKL. CDR3 nucleotide sequence: TGCGCCAGCAGCCAAGCGAGACAGGGGCCTAACGAGCAGTACTTC. It specifies CASSQARQGPNEQYF.

The chain uses TRBV5-6 and TRBJ1-4, with 8 bases identical to TRBD1. The CDR3 is 14 residues long. CDR1 SGHDT and CDR2 YYEEEE come from the germline V gene. After removal of 3 bases from V and 12 bases from J, the junction contained 10 bases not matched to a gene. Written as DNA, the CDR3 is TGTGCCAGCAGCTATGACAGGGGCATTGGTGAACTGTTTTTT. As protein: CASSYDRGIGELFF.

The J gene is TRBJ1-2, the V gene TRBV7-9, with 7 bases identical to TRBD1. Per germline, CDR1 SEHNR and CDR2 FQNEAQ (reference sequence). The CDR3 is 16 amino acids. V was pared by 3 bases and J by 6 bases, with 13 bases of the junction left unmatched. In DNA, the CDR3 is TGTGCCAGCAGCTTTAGTATCACAGGGGACACAGATGGCTACACCTTC. Protein sequence: CASSFSITGDTDGYTF.

This clone was recorded only once. In DNA form, the CDR3 reads TGTGCCAGCAGGGGGGCAGGAGGCAACTATGGCTACACCTTC. This sequence encodes CASRGAGGNYGYTF. V is TRBV27 and J is TRBJ1-2, with a weak D call TRBD1 (6 bases). The CDR3 is 14 amino acids. The germline CDR1 and CDR2 sequences are MNHEY and SMNVEV (reference sequence). The V gene lost 6 bases and the J gene lost 2 bases, with 13 bases spanning the gap.

The chain carries TRBV10-3 and TRBJ1-2; tentatively, D is TRBD1 (5 bases). Germline lookup yields CDR1 ENHRY and CDR2 SYGVKD. The CDR3 has 15 amino acids. The V end lost 6 bases, the J end lost 0 bases, and 14 bases lay between the germline ends. CDR3 bases: TGTGCCATCAGCCAACCAACAGGCTCTAACTATGGCTACACCTTC. Translating it yields CAISQPTGSNYGYTF.

The chain links TRBV10-1 to TRBJ2-5; no definite D call. This CDR3 has 11 residues. Germline CDR1 reads WNHNN; CDR2 reads SYGVQD (reference sequence). Here the CDR3 reads CERGYEETQYF. DNA of the CDR3: TGCGAAAGAGGCTACGAAGAGACCCAGTACTTC.

The V and J genes are TRBV10-3 and TRBJ2-5; 10 nucleotides align to TRBD2. Per the germline V gene, CDR1 is ENHRY and CDR2 is SYGVKD. The V segment lost 2 bases and the J segment 5 bases; nucleotides outside the gene matches: 5. This CDR3 is 15 amino acids long. The CDR3 DNA reads TGTGCCATCAGTGAGATTAGCGGGGGGACTGAGACCCAGTACTTC. Protein: CAISEISGGTETQYF.

The chain is built from TRBV5-4 and TRBJ1-1; no clear D. CDR3 size: 14 residues. V gave up 3 bases and J gave up 0 bases, with 9 bases separating them. Germline V lookup: CDR1 SGHNT, CDR2 YYREEE (reference sequence). CDR3 amino acids: CASSSPGVNTEAFF. CDR3 in DNA: TGTGCCAGCAGCTCACCGGGAGTGAACACTGAAGCTTTCTTT.

The V gene is TRBV3-1 (or the pseudogene TRBV3-2), the J gene TRBJ2-3; 9 bases are a match to TRBD2. The CDR3 runs to 18 residues. J was trimmed by 4 bases and V by 2 bases; bases with no gene match: 13. CDR1 is LGHDT and CDR2 is YNNKEL in the germline V gene (reference sequence). CDR3 nucleotides: TGTGCCAGCAGCCAAAGGGGTGTTGGCGGGGGGGCCGCAGATACGCAGTATTTT. Its protein product is CASSQRGVGGGAADTQYF.

The chain recombines TRBV25-1 with TRBJ2-7, with TRBD1 matching over 8 bases. The CDR3 sequence is 14 residues long. V was clipped by 2 bases and J by 4 bases; unmatched bases: 4. Per germline, CDR1 MGHDK and CDR2 SYGVNS. The CDR3: CASSEPGGEYEQYF. The CDR3 nucleotides are TGTGCCAGCAGTGAACCAGGGGGCGAATACGAGCAGTACTTC.

The J gene is TRBJ1-1, the V gene TRBV27; TRBD1 aligns across 10 bases. CDR3 size: 20 residues. Germline V gene sequence: CDR1 MNHEY, CDR2 SMNVEV (reference sequence). V gave up 6 bases and J gave up 1 base; unmatched junction bases: 20. The CDR3 sequence is CASRSSGTGARRSRNTEAFF. The CDR3 DNA is TGTGCCAGCAGGTCCTCCGGGACAGGGGCGCGGAGGTCTAGGAACACTGAAGCTTTCTTT.

V usage is TRBV3-1 (or the pseudogene TRBV3-2) and J usage is TRBJ2-7; D unclear. V lost 6 bases, J lost 0 bases, and 18 bases lay in between. The CDR3 totals 16 residues. Germline lookup yields CDR1 LGHDT and CDR2 YNNKEL (reference sequence). The CDR3 sequence: CASSSVPPPPSYEQYF. DNA of the CDR3: TGTGCCAGCAGTTCGGTCCCTCCCCCCCCCTCCTACGAGCAGTACTTC.

The rearrangement joins TRBV9 to TRBJ2-2; the match to TRBD1 covers 7 bases. The germline gives CDR1 SGDLS, CDR2 YYNGEE. The CDR3 length is 17 residues. With V trimmed by 4 bases and J by 2 bases, 11 bases remained unmatched. The CDR3 here is CASSSEGRQGNTGELFF. The DNA for the CDR3 is TGTGCCAGCAGCTCCGAGGGGAGACAGGGAAACACCGGGGAGCTGTTTTTT.

This clone came up a few times. The chain's CDR3 is CASSLAVYRDREQYF. The CDR3 coding sequence is TGTGCCAGCAGCTTAGCGGTCTACAGGGATCGCGAGCAGTACTTC. V and J are TRBV7-8 and TRBJ2-7, with TRBD1 as a possible D gene (6 bases). The V end was cut by 0 bases, the J end by 6 bases, with 15 bases between. The CDR3 runs to 15 residues. In germline, CDR1 is SGHVS, CDR2 FQNEAQ. Based on the CDR3 plus reference TRBV7-8 and TRBJ2-7, the full variable domain is GAGVSQSPRYKVAKRGQDVALRCDPISGHVSLFWYQQALGQGPEFLTYFQNEAQLDKSGLPSDRFFAERPEGSVSTLKIQRTQQEDSAVYLCASSLAVYRDREQYFGPGTRLTVT.

This clone appeared a few times. A read error may produce the germline difference seen at one junction end. The CDR3 sequence: CASTEGSIGNTIYF. Here the CDR3 DNA reads TGTGCCAGCACTGAAGGATCGATCGGTAACACCATATATTTT. This sequence joins TRBV6-1 and TRBJ1-3; D uncertain. CDR1 is MNHNS, CDR2 SASEGT, per germline. The CDR3 sequence is 14 residues long.

The chain is built from TRBV21-1 and TRBJ2-1; the D segment call TRBD2 is taken from the table without a DNA check. TRBV21-1 is flagged as a pseudogene. This CDR3 comprises 14 residues. The CDR3 region is CATQGLGLYNEQFF. The CDR3 nucleotides are TGTGCCACCCAGGGACTGGGGCTCTACAATGAGCAGTTCTTC.

Only one count was recorded for this clone. The chain links TRBV6-5 to TRBJ2-6; D perhaps matches TRBD2 (5 bases). This CDR3 contains 14 residues. Germline V gene lookup returns CDR1 MNHEY and CDR2 SVGAGI. V was shortened by 6 bases and J by 4 bases, with 10 bases between the two germline ends. The CDR3 protein is CASRNRGGANVLTF. In DNA form, the CDR3 reads TGTGCCAGCAGAAATAGAGGGGGGGCCAACGTCCTGACTTTC.

The DNA for the CDR3 is TGCGCCAGCAGCTACGACCCGGTCGAGCGGCCCCTCCACTTT. It specifies CASSYDPVERPLHF. The chain couples TRBV5-1 to TRBJ1-6, with D uncertain. This CDR3 is built from 14 residues. The ends were cut back, 3 bases at V and 13 bases at J, with 17 bases in the middle. In germline, CDR1 is SGHRS, CDR2 YFSETQ.

This chain links TRBV2 with TRBJ2-3, with 9 bases lining up with TRBD1. V lost 10 bases, J lost 4 bases, and 15 bases stayed unmatched. The CDR3 runs 16 residues. Germline V gives CDR1 SNHLY, CDR2 FYNNEI. The CDR3 DNA sequence: TGTGCCATCCAGACCTACAGGGGGCTTCGGGCAGATACGCAGTATTTT. Translation: CAIQTYRGLRADTQYF.

The chain is built from TRBV18 and TRBJ1-3; D might be TRBD1 (5 bases). The CDR3 spans 18 residues. Trimming stripped 2 bases from V and 3 bases from J, with 20 bases between. Per germline, CDR1 KGHSH and CDR2 LQKENI. CDR3 sequence: CASSPIAGRNIGGNTIYF. CDR3 coding DNA: TGTGCCAGCTCACCAATTGCGGGACGAAATATTGGTGGAAACACCATATATTTT. The full variable domain, rest sourced from reference TRBV18 and TRBJ1-3, is NAGVMQNPRHLVRRRGQEARLRCSPMKGHSHVYWYRQLPEEGLKFMVYLQKENIIDESGMPKERFSAEFPKEGPSILRIQQVVRGDSAAYFCASSPIAGRNIGGNTIYFGEGSWLTVV.

Points on this clone: At one of its ends the junction is not consistent with the germline gene, which may arise from a read error. The chain carries TRBV29-1 and TRBJ1-1, with 7 bases matching TRBD1. The CDR3 is 13 residues long. Per the germline V gene, CDR1 is SQVTM and CDR2 is ANQGSEA. CDR3 sequence: CSVEGGTVTEAFF. For the CDR3, the DNA is TGCAGCGTGGAAGGGGGCACGGTCACTGAAGCTTTCTTT. Full variable domain (outside the CDR3, taken from reference TRBV29-1 and TRBJ1-1): SAVISQKPSRDICQRGTSLTIQCQVDSQVTMMFWYRQQPGQSLTLIATANQGSEATYESGFVIDKFPISRPNLTFSTLTVSNMSPEDSSIYLCSVEGGTVTEAFFGQGTRLTVV.

The gene calls are TRBV7-9 and TRBJ2-3; 7 bases map to TRBD2. Trimming at V came to 6 bases and at J to 2 bases, leaving 17 bases not matched to a gene. This CDR3 region has 18 residues. In germline, CDR1 is SEHNR, CDR2 FQNEAQ (reference sequence). The DNA for the CDR3 is TGTGCCAGCAGTTTGGGGTTGATGGCGGGGGAGCACACAGATACGCAGTATTTT. As protein: CASSLGLMAGEHTDTQYF.

The chain couples TRBV10-3 to TRBJ2-1, with 7 bases lining up with TRBD1. J lost 16 bases, V lost 6 bases, and 12 bases had no gene match. CDR1 is ENHRY and CDR2 is SYGVKD in the germline V gene. The CDR3 has 12 residues. CDR3 nucleotides: TGTGCCATCAGCGAGCACCGGGACAGTCAATTCTTC. It is translated as CAISEHRDSQFF.

The chain has TRBV10-3 and TRBJ1-1; no clear D gene. V was cut by 4 bases and J by 5 bases, with 17 bases left in between. The germline V gene encodes CDR1 ENHRY and CDR2 SYGVKD. The CDR3 consists of 15 residues. This CDR3 reads CAISGKGREMTEAFF. The CDR3 bases are TGTGCCATCAGTGGGAAGGGAAGGGAGATGACTGAAGCTTTCTTT.

The chain combines TRBV7-2 with TRBJ2-3; no clear D. Germline values: CDR1 SGHTA, CDR2 FQGNSA. The V and J ends lost 2 bases and 1 base respectively, with 10 bases between them. The CDR3 is made up of 15 amino acids. The CDR3 reads CASSLLSRGTDTQYF. CDR3 nucleotide sequence: TGTGCCAGCAGCTTATTGAGCCGGGGCACAGATACGCAGTATTTT.

This chain joins TRBV19 and TRBJ1-1; 8 nucleotides match TRBD1. From germline, CDR1 is LNHDA and CDR2 SQIVND (reference sequence). V lost 6 bases, J lost 4 bases, and 13 bases stayed unmatched. The CDR3 contains 16 residues. CDR3: CASRGSPTGDFTEAFF. The CDR3, as DNA: TGTGCCAGTAGGGGATCACCGACAGGGGATTTCACTGAAGCTTTCTTT.

The count of this clone is one. This chain joins TRBV10-1 and TRBJ2-2; D might be TRBD2 (7 bases). V gave up 4 bases and J gave up 5 bases, with 17 bases separating them. This CDR3 comprises 16 residues. Germline CDR1 and CDR2: WNHNN and SYGVQD (reference sequence). DNA for the CDR3: TGCGCCAGCAGTGGGGGGGGGCGCCGAGAGACCGGGGAGCTGTTTTTT. This codes for CASSGGGRRETGELFF.